Listed below are T cell receptor beta chains from one sample, sequenced in a study of blood T cell repertoires in COVID-19. The method was immunoSEQ multiplex PCR; TCRdb's version includes in-frame clones alone and lacks a portion of them. Of a few hundred thousand clones in the sample, around 84% were seen once. The sample taken for sequencing was PBMCs or T cells enriched from blood (not recorded which). The receptor set was obtained from a man aged 30 to 39 with acute COVID-19. CDR3s include the opening cysteine and the closing phenylalanine or tryptophan. A D gene is named only where the DNA matches it firmly. Some rows have no size entry. The others give once, few or many, or a class for an expanded clone.

V gene,D gene,J gene,clone size,CDR3 protein,CDR3 DNA
TRBV27,TRBD1,TRBJ2-1,NA,CASSLTGRYNEQFF,TGTGCCAGCAGTTTGACAGGGAGATACAATGAGCAGTTCTTC
TRBV11-3,NA,TRBJ2-5,NA,CASSFAQGPQETQYF,TGTGCCAGCAGCTTCGCGCAGGGCCCCCAAGAGACCCAGTACTTC
TRBV19,TRBD1,TRBJ2-1,NA,CASSTPRGTGRNEQFF,TGTGCCAGTAGTACCCCCCGTGGGACAGGGAGGAATGAGCAGTTCTTC
TRBV12-3/TRBV12-4,NA,TRBJ2-3,NA,CASSDGVDTQYF,TGTGCCAGCAGTGACGGGGTTGATACGCAGTATTTT
TRBV28,TRBD1,TRBJ1-1,NA,CASRGQGALFTEAFF,TGTGCCAGCAGAGGACAGGGGGCTTTGTTTACTGAAGCTTTCTTT
TRBV5-4,NA,TRBJ1-1,NA,CASSRFQGQAFF,TGTGCCAGCAGCCGCTTTCAGGGGCAAGCTTTCTTT
TRBV9,NA,TRBJ2-1,NA,CASEAGGPVNEQFF,TGTGCCAGCGAGGCCGGAGGCCCAGTCAATGAGCAGTTCTTC
TRBV9,NA,TRBJ2-1,many,CASSVEGVHNEQFF,TGTGCCAGCAGCGTAGAGGGGGTCCACAATGAGCAGTTCTTC
TRBV6-5,TRBD2,TRBJ2-5,NA,CASWISGSTQETQYF,TGTGCCAGCTGGATTAGCGGGAGTACCCAAGAGACCCAGTACTTC
TRBV6-5,TRBD2,TRBJ2-3,NA,CASSLPLAGTQYF,TGTGCCAGCAGTTTACCCCTAGCGGGAACGCAGTATTTT
TRBV2,NA,TRBJ1-5,NA,CATGRDQGNSNQPQHF,TGTGCCACGGGTCGGGATCAGGGGAATAGCAATCAGCCCCAGCATTTT
TRBV9,NA,TRBJ1-2,NA,CASSLRTAGDFGYTF,TGTGCCAGCAGCCTAAGGACCGCGGGGGATTTTGGCTACACCTTC
TRBV4-3,TRBD1,TRBJ1-6,NA,CASSLETGEVSPLHF,TGCGCCAGCAGCCTCGAGACAGGGGAGGTTTCACCCCTCCACTTT
TRBV6-5,TRBD1,TRBJ1-1,NA,CASRETGGLNTEAFF,TGTGCCAGCAGGGAGACAGGGGGCCTAAACACTGAAGCTTTCTTT
TRBV29-1,NA,TRBJ2-6,NA,CSAYSGANVLTF,TGCAGCGCCTATTCTGGGGCCAACGTCCTGACTTTC
TRBV3-1/TRBV3-2,TRBD1,TRBJ1-2,NA,CASSQNQGALGNGYTF,TGTGCCAGCAGCCAAAATCAGGGGGCGCTCGGGAATGGCTACACCTTC
TRBV6-4,TRBD1,TRBJ1-5,few,CASSARDRGYSFGNQPQHF,TGTGCCAGCAGCGCCCGGGACAGGGGATATTCGTTTGGCAATCAGCCCCAGCATTTT
TRBV4-1,NA,TRBJ1-6,NA,CASSQGGWYNSPLHF,TGCGCCAGCAGCCAAGGGGGCTGGTATAATTCACCCCTCCACTTT
TRBV11-2,TRBD1,TRBJ1-2,NA,CASSLWVGQGTYGYTF,TGTGCCAGCAGCCTGTGGGTGGGACAGGGCACCTATGGCTACACCTTC
TRBV19,TRBD1,TRBJ1-2,NA,CASTPDRVRSYTF,TGTGCCAGTACCCCGGACAGGGTAAGGAGCTACACCTTC
TRBV7-2,TRBD1,TRBJ2-1,NA,CASSLTGTGLLDEQFF,TGTGCCAGCAGCTTAACAGGGACAGGGCTTTTGGATGAGCAGTTCTTC
TRBV21-1,NA,TRBJ2-4,once,CASSTRTGREKAKNIQYF,TGTGCCAGCAGCACCCGGACAGGGCGAGAGAAGGCCAAAAACATTCAGTACTTC
TRBV10-3,TRBD1,TRBJ1-1,NA,CAISTGDQAQAFF,TGTGCCATCAGTACAGGGGACCAGGCTCAAGCTTTCTTT
TRBV3-1/TRBV3-2,NA,TRBJ1-2,few,CASSQGSLYGYTF,TGTGCCAGCAGCCAAGGGAGCCTCTATGGCTACACCTTC
TRBV5-4,NA,TRBJ2-2,NA,CASSFGLELKELFF,TGTGCCAGCAGCTTCGGTCTAGAACTCAAGGAGCTGTTTTTT
TRBV28,NA,TRBJ1-1,few,CASTTTGNTEAFF,TGTGCCAGCACAACGACAGGGAACACTGAAGCTTTCTTT
TRBV5-1,NA,TRBJ2-5,NA,CASTQDQETQYF,TGCGCCAGCACCCAGGACCAAGAGACCCAGTACTTC
TRBV19,TRBD1,TRBJ1-4,NA,CASAKQGYYEKLFF,TGTGCCAGTGCGAAACAGGGGTATTATGAAAAACTGTTTTTT
TRBV6-1,TRBD1,TRBJ1-1,once,CASSEYQGDTEAFF,TGTGCCAGCAGTGAATACCAGGGGGACACTGAAGCTTTCTTT
TRBV11-2,NA,TRBJ2-5,NA,CASSLPVERETQYF,TGTGCCAGCAGCCTACCAGTAGAGCGAGAGACCCAGTACTTC
TRBV18,TRBD1,TRBJ1-1,NA,CASSNQYGTAKDTEAFF,TGTGCCAGCTCCAACCAATACGGGACAGCGAAAGACACTGAAGCTTTCTTT
TRBV4-2,NA,TRBJ2-1,NA,CASSPEGEAYNEQFF,TGTGCCAGCAGCCCTGAGGGTGAGGCCTACAATGAGCAGTTCTTC
TRBV3-1/TRBV3-2,NA,TRBJ1-2,few,CASTRSGGNYGYTF,TGTGCCAGCACCCGTTCGGGAGGGAACTATGGCTACACCTTC
TRBV28,TRBD1,TRBJ1-5,NA,CASSWGQGVNQPQHF,TGTGCCAGCAGCTGGGGACAGGGAGTCAATCAGCCCCAGCATTTT
TRBV4-3,TRBD2,TRBJ2-1,NA,CASSQDPTSGAYNEQFF,TGCGCCAGCAGCCAAGATCCGACTAGCGGAGCTTACAATGAGCAGTTCTTC
TRBV5-4,NA,TRBJ1-2,NA,CASSWGGSADGYTF,TGTGCCAGCAGCTGGGGGGGGTCGGCAGATGGCTACACCTTC
TRBV9,NA,TRBJ1-5,NA,CASSVSGNQPQHF,TGTGCCAGCAGCGTTAGCGGGAATCAGCCCCAGCATTTT
TRBV6-5,TRBD2,TRBJ2-3,NA,CASSYGLAATDTQYF,TGTGCCAGCAGTTACGGTCTAGCGGCCACAGATACGCAGTATTTT
TRBV12-3/TRBV12-4,NA,TRBJ1-2,NA,CASSLGGEGYTF,TGTGCCAGCAGTTTGGGGGGAGAGGGCTACACCTTC
TRBV11-3,NA,TRBJ1-1,few,CASSAGRRAFF,TGTGCCAGCAGCGCAGGTAGACGGGCTTTCTTT
TRBV7-2,TRBD1,TRBJ1-1,NA,CASSLVGWTGEETEAFF,TGTGCCAGCAGCTTAGTTGGGTGGACAGGGGAGGAAACTGAAGCTTTCTTT
TRBV3-1/TRBV3-2,NA,TRBJ1-2,NA,CASSQGGRANGYTF,TGTGCCAGCAGCCAAGGGGGCAGGGCAAATGGCTACACCTTC
TRBV11-3,TRBD2,TRBJ2-1,NA,CASSGTSGRSDNEQFF,TGTGCCAGCAGCGGGACTAGCGGGAGATCTGACAATGAGCAGTTCTTC
TRBV4-3,NA,TRBJ2-2,few,CASSQAAGSANTGELFF,TGCGCCAGCAGCCAAGCCGCGGGGAGCGCGAACACCGGGGAGCTGTTTTTT
TRBV6-1,TRBD2,TRBJ2-5,NA,CASSVDELAGAETQYF,TGTGCCAGCAGTGTTGATGAACTAGCGGGGGCGGAGACCCAGTACTTC
TRBV5-6,NA,TRBJ1-4,NA,CASSFGGNEKLFF,TGTGCCAGCAGCTTCGGCGGTAATGAAAAACTGTTTTTT
TRBV10-3,TRBD2,TRBJ2-1,NA,CATRLIAGYNEQFF,TGTGCCACCCGCTTGATAGCGGGTTACAATGAGCAGTTCTTC
TRBV19,TRBD2,TRBJ2-1,NA,CASILSGGLGPSRNEQFF,TGTGCCAGTATCTTGTCGGGAGGGCTAGGGCCAAGTCGCAATGAGCAGTTCTTC
TRBV4-2,TRBD2,TRBJ2-1,NA,CASSQGRGREKEQFF,TGTGCCAGCAGCCAGGGGAGAGGGAGGGAAAAAGAGCAGTTCTTC
TRBV5-8,NA,TRBJ1-3,NA,CASSSRPVGNTIYF,TGTGCCAGCAGCTCCCGCCCGGTTGGAAACACCATATATTTT
TRBV9,NA,TRBJ2-2,NA,CASSVGLTVRTGELFF,TGTGCCAGCAGCGTAGGTTTAACGGTTAGAACCGGGGAGCTGTTTTTT
TRBV6-1,NA,TRBJ2-1,NA,CASSEKDDGGNEQFF,TGTGCCAGCAGTGAAAAAGACGACGGCGGGAATGAGCAGTTCTTC
TRBV2,NA,TRBJ1-1,NA,CASSKETVNTEAFF,TGTGCCAGCAGTAAAGAGACAGTGAACACTGAAGCTTTCTTT
TRBV24-1,TRBD2,TRBJ2-1,NA,CATSETSGRIYNEQFF,TGTGCCACCAGTGAGACTAGCGGGAGAATATACAATGAGCAGTTCTTC
TRBV27,NA,TRBJ1-6,NA,CASNSLAYNSPLHF,TGTGCCAGCAACTCCCTGGCCTATAATTCACCCCTCCACTTT
TRBV13,TRBD1,TRBJ1-2,NA,CASSLGQGNYGYTF,TGTGCCAGCAGCTTAGGACAGGGGAACTATGGCTACACCTTC
TRBV27,TRBD1,TRBJ2-1,NA,CASSSWDRGRNEQFF,TGTGCCAGCAGCTCCTGGGACAGGGGGCGGAATGAGCAGTTCTTC
TRBV28,NA,TRBJ1-1,NA,CASTQDSTEAFF,TGTGCCAGCACCCAGGACAGCACTGAAGCTTTCTTT
TRBV24-1,NA,TRBJ1-3,NA,CATSPRGTGNTIYF,TGTGCCACCAGCCCTCGGGGGACTGGAAACACCATATATTTT
TRBV5-4,TRBD1,TRBJ2-5,NA,CASSLGRQGQETQYF,TGTGCCAGCAGCTTGGGGCGACAGGGCCAAGAGACCCAGTACTTC